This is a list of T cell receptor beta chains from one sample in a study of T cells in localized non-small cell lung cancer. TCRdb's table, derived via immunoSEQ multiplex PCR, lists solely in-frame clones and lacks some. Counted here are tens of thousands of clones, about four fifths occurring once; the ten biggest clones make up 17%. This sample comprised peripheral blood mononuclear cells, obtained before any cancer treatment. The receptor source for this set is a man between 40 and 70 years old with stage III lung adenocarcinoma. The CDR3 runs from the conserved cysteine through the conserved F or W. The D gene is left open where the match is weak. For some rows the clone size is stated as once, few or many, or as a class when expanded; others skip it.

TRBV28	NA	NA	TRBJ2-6	CASLSGANVLTF	TGTGCCAGCCTTTCCGGGGCCAACGTCCTGACTTTC
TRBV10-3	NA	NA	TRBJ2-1	CAISELKGGNEQFF	TGTGCCATCAGTGAGTTGAAGGGAGGCAATGAGCAGTTCTTC
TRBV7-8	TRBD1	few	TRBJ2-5	CASSLGQNPGTGYQETQYF	TGTGCCAGCAGCTTAGGGCAAAACCCCGGGACAGGCTACCAAGAGACCCAGTACTTC
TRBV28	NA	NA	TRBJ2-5	CASSLLGLQKETQYF	TGTGCCAGCAGTTTATTAGGGCTGCAAAAAGAGACCCAGTACTTC
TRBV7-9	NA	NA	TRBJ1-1	CASSLAEVVSRRNTEAFF	TGTGCCAGCAGCTTAGCCGAGGTTGTCTCAAGAAGGAACACTGAAGCTTTCTTT
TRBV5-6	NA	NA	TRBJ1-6	CASSFGGAPLHF	TGTGCCAGCAGCTTTGGGGGGGCACCCCTCCACTTT
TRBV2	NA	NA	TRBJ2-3	CASSTNREDTQYF	TGTGCCAGCAGTACAAACAGGGAAGATACGCAGTATTTT
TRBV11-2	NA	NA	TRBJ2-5	CASSVRVGGARQETQYF	TGTGCCAGCAGCGTAAGGGTAGGAGGGGCCAGGCAAGAGACCCAGTACTTC
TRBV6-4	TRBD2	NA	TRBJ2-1	CASSDRASGGNEQFF	TGTGCCAGCAGTGACAGGGCTAGCGGGGGCAATGAGCAGTTCTTC
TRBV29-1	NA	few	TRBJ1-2	CSVEGGGRDYGYTF	TGCAGCGTTGAAGGGGGGGGCCGGGACTATGGCTACACCTTC
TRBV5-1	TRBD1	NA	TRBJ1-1	CASSHEGQGLTEAFF	TGCGCCAGCAGCCACGAGGGACAGGGTCTCACTGAAGCTTTCTTT
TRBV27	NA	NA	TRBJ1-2	CASSPDAGRGYTF	TGTGCCAGCAGTCCGGACGCGGGTCGGGGCTACACCTTC
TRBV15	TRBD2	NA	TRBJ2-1	CATSILAGVYNEQFF	TGTGCCACCAGCATATTAGCGGGGGTATACAATGAGCAGTTCTTC
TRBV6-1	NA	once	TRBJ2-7	CASSEVSYEQYF	TGTGCCAGCAGTGAAGTAAGCTACGAGCAGTACTTC
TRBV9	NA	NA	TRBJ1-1	CASSVWAENTEAFF	TGTGCCAGCAGCGTATGGGCAGAGAACACTGAAGCTTTCTTT
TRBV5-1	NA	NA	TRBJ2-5	CASKELAVEETQYF	TGCGCCAGCAAAGAATTGGCGGTGGAAGAGACCCAGTACTTC
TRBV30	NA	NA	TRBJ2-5	CAWDSDQETQYF	TGTGCCTGGGACAGCGACCAAGAGACCCAGTACTTC
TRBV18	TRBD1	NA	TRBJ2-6	CASSKVFRDRGSGANVLTF	TGTGCCAGCTCAAAAGTTTTTCGGGACAGGGGCTCTGGGGCCAACGTCCTGACTTTC
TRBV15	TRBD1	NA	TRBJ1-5	CATSSTAGQGRYQPQHF	TGTGCCACCAGCAGTACGGCGGGACAGGGAAGGTATCAGCCCCAGCATTTT
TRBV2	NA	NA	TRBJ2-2	CASSEQTGTTGELFF	TGTGCCAGCAGTGAACAAACAGGGACCACCGGGGAGCTGTTTTTT
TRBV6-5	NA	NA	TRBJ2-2	CASSYVGPGELFF	TGTGCCAGCAGTTACGTGGGGCCCGGGGAGCTGTTTTTT
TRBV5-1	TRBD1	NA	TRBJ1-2	CASSPDRGAYGYTF	TGCGCCAGCAGCCCTGACAGGGGAGCTTATGGCTACACCTTC
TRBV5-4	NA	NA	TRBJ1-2	CASSPRTIHGYTF	TGTGCCAGCAGCCCGCGGACTATCCACGGCTACACCTTC
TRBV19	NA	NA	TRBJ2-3	CASSGGPTRSTDTQYF	TGTGCCAGTAGCGGCGGACCGACAAGGAGCACAGATACGCAGTATTTT
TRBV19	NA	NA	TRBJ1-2	CASSAPGGYGYTF	TGTGCCAGTAGTGCCCCCGGGGGCTATGGCTACACCTTC
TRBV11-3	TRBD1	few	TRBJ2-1	CASSAGTGNNEQFF	TGTGCCAGCAGCGCCGGGACAGGAAACAATGAGCAGTTCTTC
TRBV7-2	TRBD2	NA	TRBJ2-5	CASSLDPAGGRAQYF	TGTGCCAGCAGCTTAGATCCAGCGGGGGGAAGGGCCCAGTACTTC
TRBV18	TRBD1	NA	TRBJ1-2	CASSLGQDANYGYTF	TGTGCCAGCTCACTTGGACAGGACGCTAACTATGGCTACACCTTC
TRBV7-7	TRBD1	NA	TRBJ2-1	CASSLGQGRDEQFF	TGTGCCAGCAGCCTAGGACAGGGGCGAGACGAGCAGTTCTTC
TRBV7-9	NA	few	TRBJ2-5	CASSLGYQETQYF	TGTGCCAGCAGCTTAGGGTACCAAGAGACCCAGTACTTC
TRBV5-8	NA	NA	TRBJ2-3	CASSLLPGPRYTQYF	TGTGCCAGCAGCTTGCTGCCAGGACCAAGATATACGCAGTATTTT
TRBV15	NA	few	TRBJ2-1	CATSREANNEQFF	TGTGCCACCAGCAGGGAGGCGAACAATGAGCAGTTCTTC
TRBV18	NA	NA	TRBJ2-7	CASSPRVPYEQYF	TGTGCCAGCTCACCCAGAGTACCCTACGAGCAGTACTTC
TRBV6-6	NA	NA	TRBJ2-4	CASQYSDGTIQYF	TGTGCCAGCCAATACTCCGACGGTACCATTCAGTACTTC
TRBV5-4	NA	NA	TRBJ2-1	CASSLGLGTAYNEQFF	TGTGCCAGCAGCTTGGGTTTGGGGACTGCATACAATGAGCAGTTCTTC
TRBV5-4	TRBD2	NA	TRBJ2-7	CASSPGTSGGVSYEQYF	TGTGCCAGCAGCCCTGGGACTAGCGGGGGGGTATCCTACGAGCAGTACTTC
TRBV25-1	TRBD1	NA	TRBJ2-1	CASSGQGVRSYNEQFF	TGTGCCAGCAGCGGACAGGGGGTAAGGTCCTACAATGAGCAGTTCTTC
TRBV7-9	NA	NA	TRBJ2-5	CASSLAVGGETQYF	TGTGCCAGCAGCCTGGCGGTCGGCGGGGAGACCCAGTACTTC
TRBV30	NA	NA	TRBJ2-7	CAYDLSSYEQYF	TGTGCCTACGACCTGAGCTCCTACGAGCAGTACTTC
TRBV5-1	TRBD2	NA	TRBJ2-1	CASSLIQGGGNEQFF	TGCGCCAGCAGCTTGATACAGGGCGGGGGGAATGAGCAGTTCTTC
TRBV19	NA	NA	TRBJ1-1	CASSMGGGTEAFF	TGTGCCAGTAGTATGGGGGGAGGGACTGAAGCTTTCTTT
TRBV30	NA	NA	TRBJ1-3	CAWSVKGSGNTIYF	TGTGCCTGGAGTGTTAAGGGCTCTGGAAACACCATATATTTT
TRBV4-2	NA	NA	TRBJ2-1	CASSQDRGQGFYEQFF	TGTGCCAGCAGCCAAGATAGAGGCCAGGGCTTCTATGAGCAGTTCTTC
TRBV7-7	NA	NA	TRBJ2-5	CASSLSGLGETQYF	TGTGCCAGCAGCTTATCTGGGTTAGGAGAGACCCAGTACTTC